This TCR beta chain comes out of a study of blood T cell repertoires in COVID-19. About the research overall: COVID-19 samples from acute and convalescent phases originated in the United States, Italy and Spain.

Germline V gives CDR1 SNHLY, CDR2 FYNNEI. V lost 1 base and J 0 bases, leaving 7 bases between the germline ends. CDR3 length: 15 amino acids. Two negative PCRs, clearance, or symptom resolution had been documented for recovered Cohort 3 donors. Assay: immunoSEQ multiplex PCR; the TCRdb copy retains only in-frame clones and omits some. The sample consists of some 130,000 clones, 78% of them appearing once. Material: PBMCs or T cells enriched from blood (not recorded which). This TCR derives from a woman aged 50 to 60 who had recovered from COVID-19. The chain couples TRBV2 to TRBJ1-3; perhaps TRBD1 as D (6 bases). The CDR3, as DNA: TGTGCCAGCAGTGAAGGGGGGCGCTCTGGAAACACCATATATTTT. Residues: CASSEGGRSGNTIYF.